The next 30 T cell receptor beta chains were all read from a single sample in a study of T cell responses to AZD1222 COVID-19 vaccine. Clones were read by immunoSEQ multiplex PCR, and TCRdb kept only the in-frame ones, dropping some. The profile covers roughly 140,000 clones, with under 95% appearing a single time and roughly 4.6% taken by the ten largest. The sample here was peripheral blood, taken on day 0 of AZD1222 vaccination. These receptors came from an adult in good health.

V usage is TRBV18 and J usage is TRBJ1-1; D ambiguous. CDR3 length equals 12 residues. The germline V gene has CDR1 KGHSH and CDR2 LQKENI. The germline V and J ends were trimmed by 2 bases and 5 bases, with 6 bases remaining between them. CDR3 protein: CASSPIGTEAFF. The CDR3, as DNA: TGTGCCAGCTCACCAATCGGGACTGAAGCTTTCTTT.

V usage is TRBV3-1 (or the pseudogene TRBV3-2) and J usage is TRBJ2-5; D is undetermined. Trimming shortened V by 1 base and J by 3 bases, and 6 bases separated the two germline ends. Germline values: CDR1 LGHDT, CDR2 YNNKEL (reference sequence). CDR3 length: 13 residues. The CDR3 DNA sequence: TGTGCCAGCAGCCAAGTCTCAAAAGAGACCCAGTACTTC. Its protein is CASSQVSKETQYF.

Written as DNA, the CDR3 is TGTGCCAGCAGCTTATCGGACACTGAAGCTTTCTTT. Protein sequence: CASSLSDTEAFF. The chain couples TRBV5-5 to TRBJ1-1; D ambiguous. Trimming shortened V by 2 bases and J by 3 bases, and 5 bases separated the two germline ends. Germline assignment: CDR1 SGHKS and CDR2 YYEKEE (reference sequence). The CDR3 contains 12 residues. Complete variable domain (other parts from reference TRBV5-5 and TRBJ1-1): DAGVTQSPTHLIKTRGQQVTLRCSPISGHKSVSWYQQVLGQGPQFIFQYYEKEERGRGNFPDRFSARQFPNYSSELNVNALLLGDSALYLCASSLSDTEAFFGQGTRLTVV.

The chain's CDR3 is CASSPTGIYGYTF. The CDR3 DNA is TGTGCCAGCAGTCCAACAGGGATCTATGGCTACACCTTC. V is TRBV28 and J is TRBJ1-2, with a possible D match to TRBD1 (6 bases). V dropped 5 bases and J dropped 4 bases, with 11 bases sitting between them. The CDR3 consists of 13 residues. Germline loops: CDR1 MDHEN, CDR2 SYDVKM.

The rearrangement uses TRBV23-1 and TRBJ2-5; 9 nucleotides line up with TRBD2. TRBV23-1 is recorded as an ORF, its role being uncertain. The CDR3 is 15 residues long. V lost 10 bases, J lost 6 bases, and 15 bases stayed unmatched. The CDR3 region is CATPHFRREGKTQYF. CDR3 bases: TGCGCCACCCCCCATTTTCGGCGGGAGGGAAAGACCCAGTACTTC.

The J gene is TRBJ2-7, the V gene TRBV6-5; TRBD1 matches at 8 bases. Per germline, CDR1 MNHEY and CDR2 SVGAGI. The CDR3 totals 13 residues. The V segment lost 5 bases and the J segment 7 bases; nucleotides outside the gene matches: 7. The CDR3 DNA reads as TGTGCCAGCAGTCTGACAGGGGATGGGGAGCAGTACTTC. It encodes CASSLTGDGEQYF.

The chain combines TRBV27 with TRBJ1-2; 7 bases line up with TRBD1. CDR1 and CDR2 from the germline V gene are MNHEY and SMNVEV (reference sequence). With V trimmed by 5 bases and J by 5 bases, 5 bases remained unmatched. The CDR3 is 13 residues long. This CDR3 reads CASSPGDSYGYTF. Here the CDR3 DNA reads TGTGCCAGCAGTCCGGGGGACAGTTATGGCTACACCTTC.

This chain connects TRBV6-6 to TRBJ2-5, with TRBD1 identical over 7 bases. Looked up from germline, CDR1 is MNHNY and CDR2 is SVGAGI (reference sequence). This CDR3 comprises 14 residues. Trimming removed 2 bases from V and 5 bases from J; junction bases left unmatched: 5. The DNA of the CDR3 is TGTGCCAGCAGTTACACAGGGGCGAGGGAGACCCAGTACTTC. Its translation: CASSYTGARETQYF.

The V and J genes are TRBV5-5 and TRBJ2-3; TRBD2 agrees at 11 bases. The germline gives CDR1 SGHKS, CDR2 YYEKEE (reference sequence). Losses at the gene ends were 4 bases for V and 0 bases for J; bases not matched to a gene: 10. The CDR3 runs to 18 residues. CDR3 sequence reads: CASSPGLAEPFSTDTQYF. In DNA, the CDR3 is TGTGCCAGCAGCCCGGGACTAGCGGAGCCCTTCAGCACAGATACGCAGTATTTT.

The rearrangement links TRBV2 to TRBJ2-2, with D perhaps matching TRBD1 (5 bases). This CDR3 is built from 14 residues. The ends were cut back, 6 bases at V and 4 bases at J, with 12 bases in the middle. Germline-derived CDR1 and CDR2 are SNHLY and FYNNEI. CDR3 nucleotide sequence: TGTGCCAGCAGGCGGCAGGGATCCACCGGGGAGCTGTTTTTT. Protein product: CASRRQGSTGELFF.

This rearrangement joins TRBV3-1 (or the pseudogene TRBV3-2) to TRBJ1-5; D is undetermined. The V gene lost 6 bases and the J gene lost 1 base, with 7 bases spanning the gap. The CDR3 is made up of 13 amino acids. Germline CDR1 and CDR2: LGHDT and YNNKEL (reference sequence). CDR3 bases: TGTGCCAGCAGTACGTTGAGCAATCAGCCCCAGCATTTT. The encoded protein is CASSTLSNQPQHF.

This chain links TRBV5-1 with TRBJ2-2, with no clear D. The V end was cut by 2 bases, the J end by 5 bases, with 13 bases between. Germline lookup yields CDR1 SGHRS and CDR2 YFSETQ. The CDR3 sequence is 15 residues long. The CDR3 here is CASSFDPITTGELFF. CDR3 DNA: TGCGCCAGCAGCTTTGATCCCATTACGACCGGGGAGCTGTTTTTT.

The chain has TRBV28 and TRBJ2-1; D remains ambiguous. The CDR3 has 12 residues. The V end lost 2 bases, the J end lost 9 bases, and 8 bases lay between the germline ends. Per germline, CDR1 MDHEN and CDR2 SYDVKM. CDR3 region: CASSLGFSEQFF. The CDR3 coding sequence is TGTGCCAGCAGTTTAGGGTTTTCTGAGCAGTTCTTC.

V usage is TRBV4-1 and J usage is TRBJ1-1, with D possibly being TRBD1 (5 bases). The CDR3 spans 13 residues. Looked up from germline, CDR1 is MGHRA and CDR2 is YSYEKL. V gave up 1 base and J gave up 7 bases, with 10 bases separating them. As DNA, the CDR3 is TGCGCCAGCAGCCAAGTCTTCGGGGGTGAAGCTTTCTTT. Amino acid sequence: CASSQVFGGEAFF.

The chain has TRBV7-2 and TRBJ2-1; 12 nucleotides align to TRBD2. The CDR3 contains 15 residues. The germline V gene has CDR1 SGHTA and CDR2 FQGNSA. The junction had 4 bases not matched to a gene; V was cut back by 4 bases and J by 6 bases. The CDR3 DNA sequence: TGTGCCAGCAGCTCGGGACTAGCGGGCCCCAATGAGCAGTTCTTC. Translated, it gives CASSSGLAGPNEQFF.

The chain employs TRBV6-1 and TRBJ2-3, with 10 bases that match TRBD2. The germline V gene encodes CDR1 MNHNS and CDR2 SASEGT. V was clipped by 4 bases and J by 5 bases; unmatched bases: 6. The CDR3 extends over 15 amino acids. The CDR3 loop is CASSGAGGPIDTQYF. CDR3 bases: TGTGCCAGCAGTGGAGCGGGAGGGCCGATAGATACGCAGTATTTT.

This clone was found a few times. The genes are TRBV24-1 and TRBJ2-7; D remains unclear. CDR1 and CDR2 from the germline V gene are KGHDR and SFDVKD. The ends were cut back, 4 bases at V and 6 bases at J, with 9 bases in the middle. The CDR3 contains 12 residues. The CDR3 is CATSDGYREQYF. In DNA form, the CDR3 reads TGTGCCACCAGTGACGGATACCGCGAGCAGTACTTC.

CDR3 bases: TGTGCCAGCAGCCTTAAAGCCTTCACAGATACGCAGTATTTT. It is translated as CASSLKAFTDTQYF. The chain has TRBV14 and TRBJ2-3; no reliable D call. Looked up from germline, CDR1 is SGHDN and CDR2 is FVKESK. CDR3 size: 14 residues. Trimming stripped 4 bases from V and 2 bases from J, with 10 bases between. The complete variable domain, with remaining parts taken from reference TRBV14 and TRBJ2-3, reads EAGVTQFPSHSVIEKGQTVTLRCDPISGHDNLYWYRRVMGKEIKFLLHFVKESKQDESGMPNNRFLAERTGGTYSTLKVQPAELEDSGVYFCASSLKAFTDTQYFGPGTRLTVL.

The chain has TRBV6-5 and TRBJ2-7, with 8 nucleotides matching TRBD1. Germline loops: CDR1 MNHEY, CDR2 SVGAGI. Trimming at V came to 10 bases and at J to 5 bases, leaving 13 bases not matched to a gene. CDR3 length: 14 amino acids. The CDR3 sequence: CATSDRGRPHEQYF. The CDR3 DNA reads TGTGCCACCTCCGACAGGGGTCGCCCCCACGAGCAGTACTTC.

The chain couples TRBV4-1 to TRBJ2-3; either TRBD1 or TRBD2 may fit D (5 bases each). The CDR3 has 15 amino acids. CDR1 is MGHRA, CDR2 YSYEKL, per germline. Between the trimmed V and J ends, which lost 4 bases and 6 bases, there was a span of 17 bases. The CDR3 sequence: CASSPRTGARDTQYF. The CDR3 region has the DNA TGCGCCAGCAGCCCCCGGACCGGGGCGCGGGATACGCAGTATTTT.

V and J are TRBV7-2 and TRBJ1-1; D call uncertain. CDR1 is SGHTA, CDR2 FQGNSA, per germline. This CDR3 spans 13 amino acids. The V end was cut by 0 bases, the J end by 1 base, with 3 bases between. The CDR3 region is CASSLAGNTEAFF. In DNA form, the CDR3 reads TGTGCCAGCAGCTTAGCGGGGAACACTGAAGCTTTCTTT.

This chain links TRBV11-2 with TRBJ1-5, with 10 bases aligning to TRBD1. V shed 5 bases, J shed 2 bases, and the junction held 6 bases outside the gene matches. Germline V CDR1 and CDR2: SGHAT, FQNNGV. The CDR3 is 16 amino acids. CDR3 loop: CASSAGTGVGNQPQHF. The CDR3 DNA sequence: TGTGCCAGCAGCGCCGGGACAGGGGTCGGCAATCAGCCCCAGCATTTT.

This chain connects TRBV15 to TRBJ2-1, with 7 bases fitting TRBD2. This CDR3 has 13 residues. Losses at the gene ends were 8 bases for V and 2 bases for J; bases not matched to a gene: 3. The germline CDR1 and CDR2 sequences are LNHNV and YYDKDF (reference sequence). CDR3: CATSGGTYNEQFF. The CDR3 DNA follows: TGTGCCACCTCGGGAGGTACCTACAATGAGCAGTTCTTC.

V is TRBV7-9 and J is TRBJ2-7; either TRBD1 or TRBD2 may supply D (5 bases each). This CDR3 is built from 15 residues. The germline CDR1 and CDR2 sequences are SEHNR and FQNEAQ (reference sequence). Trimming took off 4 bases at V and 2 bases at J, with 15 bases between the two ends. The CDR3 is CASSSPGRTAYEQYF. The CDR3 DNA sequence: TGTGCCAGCAGCTCACCAGGGAGAACCGCCTACGAGCAGTACTTC.

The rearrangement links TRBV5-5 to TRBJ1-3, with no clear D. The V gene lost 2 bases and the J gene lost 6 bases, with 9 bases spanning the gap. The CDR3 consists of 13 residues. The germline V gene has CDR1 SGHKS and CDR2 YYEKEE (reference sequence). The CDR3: CASSFRPQNTIYF. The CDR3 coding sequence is TGTGCCAGCAGCTTTCGCCCACAAAACACCATATATTTT.

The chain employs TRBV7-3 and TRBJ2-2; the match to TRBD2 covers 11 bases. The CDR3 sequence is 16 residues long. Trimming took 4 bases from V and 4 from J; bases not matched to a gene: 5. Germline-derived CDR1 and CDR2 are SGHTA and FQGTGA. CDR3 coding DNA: TGTGCCAGCAGCTACCTAGCGGGAGGAGTCACCGGGGAGCTGTTTTTT. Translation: CASSYLAGGVTGELFF.

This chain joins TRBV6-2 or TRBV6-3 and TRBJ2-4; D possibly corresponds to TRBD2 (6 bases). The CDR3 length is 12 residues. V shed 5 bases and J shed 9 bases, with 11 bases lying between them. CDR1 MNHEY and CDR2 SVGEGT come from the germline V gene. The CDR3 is CASSTGDSIQYF. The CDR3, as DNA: TGTGCCAGCAGTACGGGGGACTCCATTCAGTACTTC.

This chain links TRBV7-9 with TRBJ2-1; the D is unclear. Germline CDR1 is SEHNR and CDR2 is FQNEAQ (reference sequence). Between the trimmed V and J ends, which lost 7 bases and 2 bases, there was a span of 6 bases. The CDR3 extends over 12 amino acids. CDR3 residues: CASIPTYNEQFF. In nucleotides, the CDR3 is TGTGCCAGCATCCCAACCTACAATGAGCAGTTCTTC. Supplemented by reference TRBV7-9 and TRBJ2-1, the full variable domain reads DTGVSQNPRHKITKRGQNVTFRCDPISEHNRLYWYRQTLGQGPEFLTYFQNEAQLEKSRLLSDRFSAERPKGSFSTLEIQRTEQGDSAMYLCASIPTYNEQFFGPGTRLTVL.

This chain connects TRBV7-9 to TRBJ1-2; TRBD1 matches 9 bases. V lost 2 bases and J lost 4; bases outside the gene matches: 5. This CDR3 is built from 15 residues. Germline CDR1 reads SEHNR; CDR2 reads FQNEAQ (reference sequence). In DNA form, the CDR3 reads TGTGCCAGCAGCTTAAGGGGACAGGGAAGCTATGGCTACACCTTC. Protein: CASSLRGQGSYGYTF.

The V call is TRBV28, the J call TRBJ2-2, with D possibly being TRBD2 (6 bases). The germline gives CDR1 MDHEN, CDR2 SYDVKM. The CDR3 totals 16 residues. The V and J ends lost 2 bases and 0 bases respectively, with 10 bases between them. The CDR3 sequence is CASSLTGLPNTGELFF. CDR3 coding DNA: TGTGCCAGCAGTTTAACAGGACTACCGAACACCGGGGAGCTGTTTTTT.